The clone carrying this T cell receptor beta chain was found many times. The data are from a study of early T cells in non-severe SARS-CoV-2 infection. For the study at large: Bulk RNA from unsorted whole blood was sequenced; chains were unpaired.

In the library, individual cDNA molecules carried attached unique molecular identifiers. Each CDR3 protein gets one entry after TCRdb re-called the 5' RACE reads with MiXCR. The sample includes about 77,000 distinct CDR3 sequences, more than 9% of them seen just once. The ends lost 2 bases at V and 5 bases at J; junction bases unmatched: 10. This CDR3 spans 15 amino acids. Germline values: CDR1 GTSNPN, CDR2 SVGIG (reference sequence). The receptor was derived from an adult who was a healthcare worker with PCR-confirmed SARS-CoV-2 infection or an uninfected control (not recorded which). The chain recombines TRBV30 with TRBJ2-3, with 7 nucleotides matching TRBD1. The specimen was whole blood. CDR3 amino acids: CAWSPSQHRGDTQYF. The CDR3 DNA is TGTGCCTGGAGTCCGAGTCAGCACAGGGGAGATACGCAGTATTTT.